Listed below are T cell receptor beta chains from one sample, sequenced in a study of CD8 T cells in Susac syndrome. TCRdb re-derived calls from the immunoSEQ multiplex PCR reads in MiXCR, one entry per CDR3 protein. This table holds fewer than 150,000 distinct CDR3 sequences, roughly 94% found once. Sample: CD8+ T cells from PBMCs. The receptors here all came from a human donor with Susac syndrome. Each CDR3 is given with its conserved first and last residue. The D gene is left open where the match is weak. Clone size is given for some rows only: seen once, a few or many times, or a class if the clone is expanded.

>TRBV13|-|TRBD1|TRBJ2-5
CASRGGTGGPQETQYF
TGTGCCAGCAGGGGAGGGACAGGGGGGCCACAAGAGACCCAGTACTTC
>TRBV6-5|-|-|TRBJ1-1
CASRQQGNTEAFF
TGTGCCAGCAGGCAACAGGGGAACACTGAAGCTTTCTTT
>TRBV11-2|-|TRBD2|TRBJ2-7
CASSLFPGTSWYEQYF
TGTGCCAGCAGCTTATTTCCAGGGACTAGTTGGTACGAGCAGTACTTC
>TRBV20-1|once|TRBD1|TRBJ2-7
CSARSWDRGGEQYF
TGCAGTGCTAGATCTTGGGACAGGGGTGGGGAGCAGTACTTC
>TRBV5-6|-|-|TRBJ2-2
CASSFGLGIAANTGELFF
TGTGCCAGCAGTTTTGGCTTGGGAATAGCGGCGAACACCGGGGAGCTGTTTTTT
>TRBV2|-|-|TRBJ2-7
CASRDPIEQYF
TGTGCCAGCCGGGACCCAATCGAGCAGTACTTC
>TRBV12-3/TRBV12-4|-|-|TRBJ1-2
CASSSFDVGRSYGYTF
TGTGCCAGCAGCTCTTTTGATGTGGGACGGTCCTATGGCTACACCTTC
>TRBV19|-|TRBD1|TRBJ1-5
CASSIPPGTGSNQPQHF
TGTGCCAGTAGTATTCCTCCTGGGACAGGCAGCAATCAGCCCCAGCATTTT
>TRBV29-1|-|TRBD1|TRBJ1-4
CSVAGTGPSTNEKLFF
TGCAGCGTAGCCGGGACAGGACCTTCAACTAATGAAAAACTGTTTTTT
>TRBV18|-|TRBD1|TRBJ1-2
CASSPRDREGYGYTF
TGTGCCAGCTCACCACGGGACAGGGAAGGCTATGGCTACACCTTC
>TRBV7-3|-|-|TRBJ1-1
CASSTGWGKEGAFF
TGTGCCAGCAGCACCGGATGGGGAAAAGAGGGAGCTTTCTTT